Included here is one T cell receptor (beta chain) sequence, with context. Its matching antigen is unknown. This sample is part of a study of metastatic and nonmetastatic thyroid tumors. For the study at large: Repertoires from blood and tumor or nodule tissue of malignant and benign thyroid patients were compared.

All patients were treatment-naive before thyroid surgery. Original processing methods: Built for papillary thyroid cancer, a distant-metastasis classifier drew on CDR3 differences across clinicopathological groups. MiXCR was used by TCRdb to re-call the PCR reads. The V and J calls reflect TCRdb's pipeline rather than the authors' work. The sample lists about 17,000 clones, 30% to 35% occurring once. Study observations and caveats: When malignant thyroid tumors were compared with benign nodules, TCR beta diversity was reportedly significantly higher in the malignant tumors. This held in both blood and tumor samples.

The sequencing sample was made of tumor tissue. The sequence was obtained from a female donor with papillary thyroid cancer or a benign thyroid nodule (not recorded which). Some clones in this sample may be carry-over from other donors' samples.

This chain's CDR3 is CASSDQGQYNSPLHF. The CDR3 DNA reads as TGTGCCAGCAGTGACCAGGGACAGTATAATTCACCCCTCCACTTT. The chain employs TRBV2 and TRBJ1-6; 7 bases fit TRBD1. The CDR3 sequence is 15 residues long. V gave up 3 bases and J gave up 4 bases; unmatched junction bases: 3. Germline V gives CDR1 SNHLY, CDR2 FYNNEI. Full variable domain (rest looked up from reference TRBV2 and TRBJ1-6): EPEVTQTPSHQVTQMGQEVILRCVPISNHLYFYWYRQILGQKVEFLVSFYNNEISEKSEIFDDQFSVERPDGSNFTLKIRSTKLEDSAMYFCASSDQGQYNSPLHFGNGTRLTVT.